One sample yielded the 19 T cell receptor beta chains listed below, sequenced in a study of human T cells and chemical hapten exposure. MiXCR, applied by TCRdb to the RACE reads, yields one record per CDR3 protein. The sample holds 90,000 to 120,000 distinct CDR3 sequences, about 11% seen once. The time point here: patch test 1, 2 weeks after DPC sensitization. The treatment was: therapeutic diphenylcyclopropenone sensitization with weekly scalp DPC. The starting material was whole blood, obtained in connection with sensitization to the hapten diphenylcyclopropenone (DPC). The receptors were gathered from a woman in her thirties or forties with alopecia areata. Some clones in this sample may be carry-over from other donors' samples.

This chain connects TRBV9 to TRBJ2-7, with TRBD1 matching over 7 bases. Germline CDR1 and CDR2: SGDLS and YYNGEE. This CDR3 contains 15 residues. Trimming cost V 3 bases and J 1 base; bases outside gene matches: 7. CDR3: CASSAPGTVSYEQYF. CDR3 bases: TGTGCCAGCAGCGCCCCTGGGACAGTGTCCTACGAGCAGTACTTC.

This clonotype was counted between two and nine times. This rearrangement joins TRBV10-3 to TRBJ1-5, with TRBD1 identical over 7 bases. Germline-derived CDR1 and CDR2 are ENHRY and SYGVKD. V was pared by 4 bases and J by 1 base, with 4 bases of the junction left unmatched. This CDR3 has 15 residues. CDR3 region: CAISAGDSSNQPQHF. The CDR3 DNA follows: TGTGCCATCAGTGCGGGGGACAGCAGCAATCAGCCCCAGCATTTT.

This clonotype was counted at least ten times. The genes are TRBV13 and TRBJ2-3, with TRBD2 matching over 11 bases. The CDR3 length is 16 residues. The germline CDR1 and CDR2 sequences are PRHDT and FYEKMQ (reference sequence). Trimming at V came to 0 bases and at J to 6 bases, leaving 5 bases not matched to a gene. The CDR3 DNA follows: TGTGCCAGCAGCTTAGGGCCTAGCGGGGGGCCCGATACGCAGTATTTT. Translated: CASSLGPSGGPDTQYF.

Only a few counts were recorded for this clonotype. The rearrangement links TRBV7-2 to TRBJ1-3, with D possibly being TRBD1 (5 bases). The germline gives CDR1 SGHTA, CDR2 FQGNSA. The germline V and J ends were trimmed by 5 bases and 4 bases, with 15 bases remaining between them. This CDR3 is 15 amino acids long. The CDR3 nucleotides are TGTGCCAGCAGCACCCAGGGTTTGGGAGGAAACACCATATATTTT. Amino acid sequence: CASSTQGLGGNTIYF.

The sample holds many counts of this clonotype. J is TRBJ2-7 and V is TRBV4-3; D uncertain. The CDR3 covers 16 residues. Trimming pared 0 bases from V and 0 bases from J, leaving 12 bases between. Germline CDR1 reads LGHNA; CDR2 reads YSLEER. As DNA, the CDR3 is TGCGCCAGCAGCCAAGAATGGGCCAGTTCCTCCTACGAGCAGTACTTC. It specifies CASSQEWASSSYEQYF.

The CDR3 reads CSARGPTGGQETQYF. The CDR3 DNA sequence: TGCAGTGCTAGAGGTCCGACAGGGGGCCAAGAGACCCAGTACTTC. The chain joins TRBV20-1 to TRBJ2-5, with 9 positions matching TRBD1. This CDR3 spans 15 amino acids. The ends lost 1 base at V and 1 base at J; junction bases unmatched: 4. CDR1 DFQATT and CDR2 SNEGSKA come from the germline V gene (reference sequence).

The rearrangement links TRBV29-1 to TRBJ1-3; D gene unclear. The CDR3 covers 15 residues. V was cut by 0 bases and J by 0 bases, with 9 bases left in between. Per the germline V gene, CDR1 is SQVTM and CDR2 is ANQGSEA. The DNA for the CDR3 is TGCAGCGTTGAAGATTATACAGTCTCTGGAAACACCATATATTTT. This translates into CSVEDYTVSGNTIYF. The whole variable domain, filled in from reference TRBV29-1 and TRBJ1-3, reads SAVISQKPSRDICQRGTSLTIQCQVDSQVTMMFWYRQQPGQSLTLIATANQGSEATYESGFVIDKFPISRPNLTFSTLTVSNMSPEDSSIYLCSVEDYTVSGNTIYFGEGSWLTVV.

This clonotype was counted only a few times. The chain employs TRBV5-5 and TRBJ2-7; TRBD1 matches 11 bases. Germline CDR1 SGHKS, CDR2 YYEKEE (reference sequence). The CDR3 sequence is 15 residues long. The junction had 3 bases not matched to a gene; V was cut back by 1 base and J by 3 bases. The CDR3 DNA sequence: TGTGCCAGCAGCTTGCGGGGGACAGGGGGCTACGAGCAGTACTTC. Residues: CASSLRGTGGYEQYF. The full variable domain, completed using reference TRBV5-5 and TRBJ2-7, is DAGVTQSPTHLIKTRGQQVTLRCSPISGHKSVSWYQQVLGQGPQFIFQYYEKEERGRGNFPDRFSARQFPNYSSELNVNALLLGDSALYLCASSLRGTGGYEQYFGPGTRLTVT.

In its sample, this clonotype was seen many times. This sequence joins TRBV4-3 and TRBJ2-3, with TRBD2 identical over 10 bases. CDR1 is LGHNA, CDR2 YSLEER, per germline. The CDR3 consists of 16 residues. V trimming: 3 bases; J trimming: 1 base; junction bases outside the gene matches: 4. As DNA, the CDR3 is TGCGCCAGCAGCCAGACCGGGACTAGCGGCACAGATACGCAGTATTTT. Amino acid sequence: CASSQTGTSGTDTQYF.

CDR3 amino acids: CASSSGGELNSPLHF. CDR3 sequence (DNA): TGTGCCAGCAGCTCCGGGGGGGAGCTCAATTCACCCCTCCACTTT. The chain carries TRBV5-4 and TRBJ1-6; D is perhaps TRBD1 (5 bases). Trimming shortened V by 3 bases and J by 7 bases, and 14 bases separated the two germline ends. Germline assignment: CDR1 SGHNT and CDR2 YYREEE (reference sequence). The CDR3 spans 15 residues.

To note about this clonotype: No conserved phenylalanine or tryptophan is present at the end of the CDR3, so a read error is the likely explanation. V usage is TRBV6-1 and J usage is TRBJ1-5; D not resolved. The CDR3 has 14 residues. V lost 7 bases to trimming and J lost 3 bases, with 13 bases between them. The germline CDR1 and CDR2 sequences are MNHNS and SASEGT. This CDR3 reads CASIQDGYNQPQHI. The DNA of the CDR3 is TGTGCCAGCATTCAAGACGGTTACAATCAGCCCCAGCATATT.

V gene TRBV7-8 combines with J gene TRBJ2-7; 9 bases are a match to TRBD1. Germline V lookup: CDR1 SGHVS, CDR2 FQNEAQ. This CDR3 comprises 14 residues. With V trimmed by 7 bases and J by 1 base, 5 bases remained unmatched. The CDR3 region has the DNA TGTGCCAGCAAAGACAGGGGGAGTTCCTACGAGCAGTACTTC. It yields the protein CASKDRGSSYEQYF.

This clonotype was counted between two and nine times. The J gene is TRBJ2-1, the V gene TRBV9; D is ambiguous. CDR1 SGDLS and CDR2 YYNGEE come from the germline V gene. The CDR3 runs to 16 residues. Trimming pared 4 bases from V and 0 bases from J, leaving 14 bases between. The CDR3 DNA sequence: TGTGCCAGCAGCCCCCTAGGCTCTAGCTCCTACAATGAGCAGTTCTTC. This encodes CASSPLGSSSYNEQFF.

This clonotype was recorded many times. The V gene is TRBV30, the J gene TRBJ1-1; D not certain. V lost 2 bases to trimming and J lost 0 bases, with 10 bases between them. CDR3 length: 14 residues. Germline CDR1 is GTSNPN and CDR2 is SVGIG (reference sequence). CDR3 residues: CAWSLRTVNTEAFF. CDR3 DNA: TGTGCCTGGAGTCTCCGGACGGTGAACACTGAAGCTTTCTTT.

The chain employs TRBV6-1 and TRBJ1-1; 9 nucleotides match TRBD1. CDR3 length equals 14 residues. CDR1 is MNHNS and CDR2 is SASEGT in the germline V gene. V shed 4 bases, J shed 8 bases, and the junction held 8 bases outside the gene matches. The CDR3 coding sequence is TGTGCCAGCAGTGGAAACAGGGGGCGGATGGAAGCTTTCTTT. This gives the protein CASSGNRGRMEAFF.

The V and J genes are TRBV27 and TRBJ1-6, with 7 bases aligning to TRBD1. This CDR3 region has 14 residues. CDR1 MNHEY and CDR2 SMNVEV come from the germline V gene (reference sequence). With 3 bases clipped from V and 9 bases from J, the junction kept 5 bases outside the gene matches. CDR3 sequence reads: CASSFSRGISPLHF. The DNA of the CDR3 is TGTGCCAGCAGTTTCAGCAGGGGGATTTCACCCCTCCACTTT.

This clonotype was seen more than once but under ten times. The V call is TRBV28, the J call TRBJ1-5; 9 bases line up with TRBD1. The trim removed 1 base at V and 15 bases at J, leaving 10 bases unmatched. The CDR3 has 14 residues. Germline CDR1 and CDR2: MDHEN and SYDVKM. The CDR3 coding sequence is TGTGCCAGCAGTTTATACGGGACAGGGCCCCAAGGGCATTTT. This codes for CASSLYGTGPQGHF.

This chain joins TRBV20-1 and TRBJ2-2; 11 bases align to TRBD2. Unmatched junction bases numbered 4, after V lost 2 bases and J lost 5 bases. The CDR3 consists of 15 residues. Germline CDR1 and CDR2: DFQATT and SNEGSKA (reference sequence). The CDR3 protein is CSARRASGGTGELFF. The CDR3 region has the DNA TGCAGTGCTAGAAGAGCTAGCGGGGGGACCGGGGAGCTGTTTTTT.

This clonotype was seen at least ten times. V gene TRBV4-3 combines with J gene TRBJ2-7; the match to TRBD2 covers 9 bases. CDR1 is LGHNA and CDR2 is YSLEER in the germline V gene. There are 14 residues in the CDR3. Losses at the gene ends were 8 bases for V and 6 bases for J; bases not matched to a gene: 11. Written as DNA, the CDR3 is TGCGCCAGCTCCTCGTTAGCGGGAGAAGGCGAGCAGTACTTC. Its protein product is CASSSLAGEGEQYF.